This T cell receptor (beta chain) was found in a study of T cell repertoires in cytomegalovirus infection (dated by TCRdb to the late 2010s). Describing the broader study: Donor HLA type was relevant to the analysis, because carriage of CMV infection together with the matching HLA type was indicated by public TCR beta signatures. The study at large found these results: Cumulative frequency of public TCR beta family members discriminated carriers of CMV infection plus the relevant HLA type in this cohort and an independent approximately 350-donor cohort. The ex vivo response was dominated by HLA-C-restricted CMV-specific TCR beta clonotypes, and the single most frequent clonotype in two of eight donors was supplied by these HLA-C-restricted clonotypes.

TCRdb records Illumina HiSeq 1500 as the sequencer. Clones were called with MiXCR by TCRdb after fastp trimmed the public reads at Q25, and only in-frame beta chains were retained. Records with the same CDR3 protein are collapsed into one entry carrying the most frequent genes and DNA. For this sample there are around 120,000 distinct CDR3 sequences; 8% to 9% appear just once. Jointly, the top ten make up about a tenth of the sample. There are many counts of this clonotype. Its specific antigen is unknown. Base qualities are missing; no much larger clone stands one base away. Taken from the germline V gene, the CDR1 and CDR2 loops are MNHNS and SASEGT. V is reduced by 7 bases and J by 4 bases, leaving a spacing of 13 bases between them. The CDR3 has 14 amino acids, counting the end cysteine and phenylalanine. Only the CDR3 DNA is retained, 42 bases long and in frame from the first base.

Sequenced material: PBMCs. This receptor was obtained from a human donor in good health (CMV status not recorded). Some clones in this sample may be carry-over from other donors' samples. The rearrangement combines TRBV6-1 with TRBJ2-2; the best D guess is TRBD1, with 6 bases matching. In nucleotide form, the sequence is TGTGCCAGCACTAGGGACATCCGCACCGGGGAGCTGTTTTTT. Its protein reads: CASTRDIRTGELFF.